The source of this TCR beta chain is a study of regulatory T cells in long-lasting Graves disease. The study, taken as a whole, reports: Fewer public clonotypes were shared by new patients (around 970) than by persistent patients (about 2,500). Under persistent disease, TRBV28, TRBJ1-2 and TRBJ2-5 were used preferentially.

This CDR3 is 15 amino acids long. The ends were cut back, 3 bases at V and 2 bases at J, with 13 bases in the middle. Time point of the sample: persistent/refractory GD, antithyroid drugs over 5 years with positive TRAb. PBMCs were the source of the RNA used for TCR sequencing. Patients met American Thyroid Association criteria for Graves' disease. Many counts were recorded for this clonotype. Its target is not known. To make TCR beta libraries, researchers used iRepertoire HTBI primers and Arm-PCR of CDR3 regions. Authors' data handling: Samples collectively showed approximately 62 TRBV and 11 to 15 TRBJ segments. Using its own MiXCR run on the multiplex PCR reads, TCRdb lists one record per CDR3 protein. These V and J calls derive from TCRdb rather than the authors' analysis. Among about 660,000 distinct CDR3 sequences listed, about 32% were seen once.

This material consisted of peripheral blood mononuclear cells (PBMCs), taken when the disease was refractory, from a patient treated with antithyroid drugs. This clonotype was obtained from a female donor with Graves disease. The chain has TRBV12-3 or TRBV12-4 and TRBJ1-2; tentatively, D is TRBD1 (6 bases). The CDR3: CASSFGSGVNYGYTF. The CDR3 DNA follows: TGTGCCAGCAGTTTTGGGTCAGGGGTGAACTATGGCTACACCTTC.